The clone carrying this T cell receptor (beta chain) was counted a few times. CDR3 size: 15 residues. Trimming stripped 3 bases from V and 5 bases from J, with 16 bases between. Germline V gene data show CDR1 as KGHSH and CDR2 as LQKENI. A second PCR of roughly 6 to 12 cycles used a sample-barcoded 5' primer and a J-beta primer mix. Via MiXCR, TCRdb re-called the 5' RACE reads, giving one row per CDR3 protein. The sample includes roughly 800,000 distinct CDR3 sequences, about 25% of them seen just once. This record comes from a study of blood T cells in healthy people across ages. The sample also formed part of further work on T cells of mothers and their children.

This chain joins TRBV18 and TRBJ1-1, with D perhaps TRBD1 (6 bases). The sample comprised blood. The sequence was obtained from a boy between 10 and 17 years old in good health. CDR3 nucleotide sequence: TGTGCCAGCTCACCGTGGCCCCAGGGGCAAACTGAAGCTTTCTTT. Translating gives CASSPWPQGQTEAFF.